A selection of T cell receptor beta chains follows, all from one sample in a study of neurological immune-mediated disorders. One entry per CDR3 protein results from TCRdb running MiXCR on the 5' RACE reads. There are tens of thousands of distinct CDR3 sequences in the sample; 4% to 5.5% occur only once, and approximately 5.7% lies in the top ten. Sequences were obtained from PBMCs. The receptors come from a woman in her fifties or sixties with multiple sclerosis. The CDR3 runs from the conserved cysteine through the conserved F or W. D genes are given only for firm matches. Clone size is given for some rows only: seen once, a few or many times, or a class if the clone is expanded.

clone size: .
V gene: TRBV12-3/TRBV12-4
D gene: TRBD1
J gene: TRBJ1-2
CDR3 protein: CASSLAGAGGGGYTF
CDR3 DNA: TGTGCCAGCAGTTTAGCTGGAGCAGGGGGCGGTGGCTACACCTTC

clone size: many
V gene: TRBV7-3
D gene: .
J gene: TRBJ2-1
CDR3 protein: CASSLTGGDNEQFF
CDR3 DNA: TGTGCCAGCAGCTTAACGGGCGGAGACAATGAGCAGTTCTTC

clone size: .
V gene: TRBV19
D gene: .
J gene: TRBJ1-6
CDR3 protein: CASSQAGYNSPLNF
CDR3 DNA: TGTGCCAGTAGTCAGGCGGGGTATAATTCACCCCTCAACTTT

clone size: few
V gene: TRBV7-2
D gene: TRBD2
J gene: TRBJ2-3
CDR3 protein: CASSWSWTSGTDTQYF
CDR3 DNA: TGTGCCAGCAGCTGGTCTTGGACTAGCGGGACAGATACGCAGTATTTT

clone size: many
V gene: TRBV10-3
D gene: TRBD1
J gene: TRBJ2-1
CDR3 protein: CAISQGADNEQFF
CDR3 DNA: TGTGCCATCAGCCAGGGGGCGGACAATGAGCAGTTCTTC

clone size: many
V gene: TRBV6-2/TRBV6-3
D gene: .
J gene: TRBJ2-7
CDR3 protein: CASSYARAEQYF
CDR3 DNA: TGTGCCAGCAGTTACGCCAGGGCCGAGCAGTACTTC

clone size: few
V gene: TRBV12-3/TRBV12-4
D gene: TRBD2
J gene: TRBJ2-1
CDR3 protein: CASSLTSGVYNEQFF
CDR3 DNA: TGTGCCAGCAGTTTAACTAGCGGGGTCTACAATGAGCAGTTCTTC

clone size: few
V gene: TRBV7-2
D gene: TRBD2
J gene: TRBJ2-3
CDR3 protein: CASSLDPLAGVTDTQYF
CDR3 DNA: TGTGCCAGCAGCTTAGACCCTCTAGCGGGGGTCACAGATACGCAGTATTTT

clone size: many
V gene: TRBV20-1
D gene: TRBD2
J gene: TRBJ2-1
CDR3 protein: CSANGLVSYEQFF
CDR3 DNA: TGCAGTGCTAATGGACTAGTCAGCTATGAGCAGTTCTTC

clone size: many
V gene: TRBV20-1
D gene: .
J gene: TRBJ2-3
CDR3 protein: CSALRGPASTDTQYF
CDR3 DNA: TGCAGTGCTTTGCGGGGACCCGCAAGCACAGATACGCAGTATTTT

clone size: .
V gene: TRBV5-1
D gene: TRBD1
J gene: TRBJ2-1
CDR3 protein: CASSHRTGVNEQFF
CDR3 DNA: TGCGCCAGCAGCCACCGGACAGGGGTGAATGAGCAGTTCTTC

clone size: many
V gene: TRBV7-2
D gene: TRBD1
J gene: TRBJ2-1
CDR3 protein: CASSLQNRGPRSNEQFF
CDR3 DNA: TGTGCCAGCAGTTTACAAAACAGGGGGCCCCGGTCCAATGAGCAGTTCTTC

clone size: many
V gene: TRBV9
D gene: .
J gene: TRBJ1-2
CDR3 protein: CASSSRRVGGYTF
CDR3 DNA: TGTGCCAGCAGCTCCCGCCGGGTGGGCGGCTACACCTTC

clone size: many
V gene: TRBV20-1
D gene: .
J gene: TRBJ2-1
CDR3 protein: CSAATARAVVGEQFF
CDR3 DNA: TGCAGTGCCGCGACGGCGCGGGCTGTCGTAGGTGAGCAGTTCTTC

clone size: many
V gene: TRBV5-1
D gene: .
J gene: TRBJ2-2
CDR3 protein: CASPGELFF
CDR3 DNA: TGCGCCTCCCCCGGGGAGCTGTTTTTT

clone size: many
V gene: TRBV20-1
D gene: .
J gene: TRBJ1-3
CDR3 protein: CSAMGGAGNTIYF
CDR3 DNA: TGCAGTGCTATGGGTGGAGCGGGAAACACCATATATTTT

clone size: many
V gene: TRBV21-1
D gene: .
J gene: TRBJ2-4
CDR3 protein: CASSSSDRDSF
CDR3 DNA: TGTGCCAGCAGCTCTTCGGACAGGGATAGTTTC

clone size: .
V gene: TRBV10-3
D gene: .
J gene: TRBJ1-2
CDR3 protein: CAISEFGAGGYTF
CDR3 DNA: TGTGCCATCAGTGAGTTCGGGGCCGGTGGCTACACCTTC

clone size: many
V gene: TRBV20-1
D gene: TRBD2
J gene: TRBJ2-1
CDR3 protein: CSARTGAGGWDNEQFF
CDR3 DNA: TGCAGTGCTCGGACAGGAGCGGGGGGCTGGGACAATGAGCAGTTCTTC